The entry below gives a single T cell receptor beta chain sequence along with its context. Its antigen remains unknown. CDR1 and CDR2 from the germline V gene are SQVTM and ANQGSEA. CDR3 length equals 12 residues. The PCR had 60 Vbeta and 13 Jbeta primers. The table came from immunoSEQ multiplex PCR; TCRdb's copy has only in-frame clones and leaves some out. The sample consists of about 120,000 clones, around four fifths of them appearing once. The data were obtained in a study of cytomegalovirus exposure and HLA in healthy donors. Study conclusions and caveats: V- and J-gene trimming of TCR beta was linked (in a later analysis) to a missense DCLRE1C variant. It was likely that a cluster of highly shared sequence variants was a sequencing artifact.

Material: PBMCs. This chain links TRBV29-1 with TRBJ2-5; D may be TRBD1 (6 bases). The closer fit of TRBJ2-7 to the DNA end suggests the J call may be wrong. The source of this sequence is a human donor in good health. The CDR3 protein is CSAWGQGAEQYF. DNA of the CDR3: TGCAGCGCGTGGGGGCAGGGTGCCGAGCAGTACTTC.